Following are 9 T cell receptor beta chains from one sample sequenced in a study of blood T cells in healthy people across ages. PCR was performed a second time for about 7 to 11 cycles using a sample-barcoded 5' primer and a J-beta primer mix. TCRdb passed the 5' RACE reads through MiXCR, listing each CDR3 protein once. The sample lists around 900,000 distinct CDR3 sequences, 25% to 35% occurring once. Sequenced sample: blood. The receptor set was obtained from a woman older than 75 in good health.

This chain links TRBV12-3 or TRBV12-4 with TRBJ1-1, with 7 bases lining up with TRBD1. Trimming at V came to 5 bases and at J to 0 bases, leaving 3 bases not matched to a gene. The CDR3 contains 14 residues. In nucleotides, the CDR3 is TGTGCCAGCAGTGCCGACAGGGTGAACACTGAAGCTTTCTTT. This codes for CASSADRVNTEAFF.

In the case of this clonotype: An end of the junction does not agree with germline; a read error may underlie this. The V gene is TRBV28, the J gene TRBJ2-2; D may be TRBD1 or TRBD2 (5 bases each). The CDR3 runs 15 residues. Germline V gene sequence: CDR1 MDHEN, CDR2 SYDVKM. The DNA for the CDR3 is TGTGCCAGCAGTTTTCAGGGCCCGAACACCGGGGAGCCGTTTTTT. This encodes CASSFQGPNTGEPFF.

This chain connects TRBV14 to TRBJ1-4; 7 positions agree with TRBD1. This CDR3 is 14 amino acids long. The ends lost 4 bases at V and 8 bases at J; junction bases unmatched: 7. The germline CDR1 and CDR2 sequences are SGHDN and FVKESK. The CDR3 bases are TGTGCCAGCAGCCTAGACAGGGCGGGGGAAAAACTGTTTTTT. This encodes CASSLDRAGEKLFF.

The CDR3: CASRIQGNQPQHF. The CDR3 DNA reads TGTGCCAGTAGGATTCAGGGTAATCAGCCCCAGCATTTT. This rearrangement joins TRBV19 to TRBJ1-5; tentative D call: TRBD1 (5 bases). The CDR3 is 13 amino acids. Trimming removed 6 bases at V and 4 bases at J, with 10 bases between. Germline CDR1 reads LNHDA; CDR2 reads SQIVND (reference sequence).

This clonotype is a singleton in its sample. The CDR3 coding sequence is TGTGCCTGGAGTGTACTTAGGACAGGGATTGGTGAGACCCAGTTCTTC. Its translation: CAWSVLRTGIGETQFF. The chain carries TRBV30 and TRBJ2-1; 8 bases line up with TRBD1. V lost 0 bases to trimming and J lost 13 bases; unmatched junction nucleotides: 17. CDR1 and CDR2 (germline): GTSNPN, SVGIG (reference sequence). The CDR3 covers 16 residues.

This chain links TRBV4-3 with TRBJ2-1; TRBD2 aligns across 9 bases. The CDR3 has 17 residues. Trimming cost V 6 bases and J 0 bases; bases outside gene matches: 9. Germline V gene lookup returns CDR1 LGHNA and CDR2 YSLEER. The chain's CDR3 is CASRQNLAGNSYNEQFF. DNA of the CDR3: TGCGCCAGCAGACAAAACCTAGCGGGAAACTCCTACAATGAGCAGTTCTTC.

This clonotype was observed a single time. The J gene is TRBJ2-1, the V gene TRBV9; no firm D call. Near its end, the DNA agrees better with TRBJ2-7, so the J call may be wrong. Per the germline V gene, CDR1 is SGDLS and CDR2 is YYNGEE. This CDR3 spans 14 amino acids. The CDR3 DNA follows: TGTGCCAGCAGCGTAAGTCAGCACTACAATGAGCAGTACTTC. Translated: CASSVSQHYNEQYF.

This rearrangement joins TRBV28 to TRBJ2-7; D gene ambiguous. The J call is uncertain, as TRBJ2-5 better fits the DNA end. Germline CDR1 MDHEN, CDR2 SYDVKM. The CDR3 length is 15 residues. CDR3 sequence reads: CASSWGRNGRETQYF. The CDR3 coding sequence is TGTGCCAGCAGTTGGGGTAGAAACGGTAGAGAGACCCAGTACTTC.

This clonotype was observed at least ten times. The V and J genes are TRBV20-1 and TRBJ2-5; 12 nucleotides match TRBD2. J was trimmed by 5 bases and V by 2 bases; bases with no gene match: 3. This CDR3 is built from 14 residues. Per the germline V gene, CDR1 is DFQATT and CDR2 is SNEGSKA (reference sequence). The CDR3: CSARSSGRVETQYF. CDR3 sequence (DNA): TGCAGTGCTAGATCTAGCGGGAGGGTGGAGACCCAGTACTTC.